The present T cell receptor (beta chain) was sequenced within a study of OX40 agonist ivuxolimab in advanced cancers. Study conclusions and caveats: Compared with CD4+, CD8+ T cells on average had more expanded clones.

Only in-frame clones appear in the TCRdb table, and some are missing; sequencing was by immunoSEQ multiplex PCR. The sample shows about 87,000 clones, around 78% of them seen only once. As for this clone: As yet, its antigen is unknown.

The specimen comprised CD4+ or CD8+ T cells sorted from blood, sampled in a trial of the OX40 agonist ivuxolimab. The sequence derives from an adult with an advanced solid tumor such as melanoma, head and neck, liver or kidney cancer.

The CDR3, as DNA: TGTGCCAGCAGTGAAAGGGCGACAGGGTACAACTATTTGTACCAAGAGACCCAGTACTTC. It translates to CASSERATGYNYLYQETQYF. The J gene is TRBJ2-5, the V gene TRBV6-1; TRBD1 matches 7 bases. The CDR3 loop spans 20 amino acids. Germline V CDR1 and CDR2: MNHNS, SASEGT. Trimming at V came to 2 bases and at J to 0 bases, leaving 18 bases not matched to a gene.